Listed here are 14 T cell receptor beta chains from one sample, sequenced in a study of regulatory T cells in long-lasting Graves disease. The time point here: persistent/refractory GD, antithyroid drugs over 5 years with positive TRAb. There was RNA extracted from PBMCs, and the TCR library was made from it. To make TCR beta libraries, researchers used iRepertoire HTBI primers and Arm-PCR of CDR3 regions. In TCRdb, the multiplex PCR reads were re-called with MiXCR into one record per CDR3 protein. In the table there are about 450,000 distinct CDR3 sequences, around 20% of which are singletons. Material: peripheral blood mononuclear cells (PBMCs), obtained when the disease was refractory, from a patient treated with antithyroid drugs. These receptors came from a female donor with Graves disease.

This clonotype occurred a few times. The chain links TRBV7-9 to TRBJ2-4; no clear D gene. V was clipped by 2 bases and J by 4 bases, with 12 bases between them. CDR3 length: 15 amino acids. Germline values: CDR1 SEHNR, CDR2 FQNEAQ (reference sequence). CDR3 region: CASSLLRQEKNIQYF. The CDR3 nucleotides are TGTGCCAGCAGCTTATTACGGCAGGAAAAAAACATTCAGTACTTC.

This chain joins TRBV4-2 and TRBJ2-1; tentatively, D is TRBD1 or TRBD2 (5 bases each). This CDR3 region has 17 residues. Germline V gene data show CDR1 as LGHNA and CDR2 as YNFKEQ. The V end was cut by 0 bases, the J end by 4 bases, with 16 bases between. The CDR3 here is CASSQDGSGTKYNEQFF. The DNA of the CDR3 is TGTGCCAGCAGCCAAGACGGTTCCGGGACCAAATACAATGAGCAGTTCTTC.

The chain employs TRBV6-2 or TRBV6-3 and TRBJ2-5, with 12 nucleotides matching TRBD2. CDR1 and CDR2 (germline): MNHEY, SVGEGT. This CDR3 has 15 residues. The J segment lost 5 bases and the V segment lost 6 bases, leaving 7 bases of the junction unmatched. The CDR3 sequence is CASSALAGGRETQYF. The CDR3 bases are TGTGCCAGCAGCGCACTAGCGGGAGGACGGGAGACCCAGTACTTC.

A note on this clonotype: A much bigger clone sits one base away, suggesting this may be a read error. This chain joins TRBV6-1 and TRBJ2-6; 9 bases match TRBD1. The CDR3 contains 15 residues. Germline V gene data show CDR1 as MNHNS and CDR2 as SASEGT. Here the CDR3 DNA reads TGTGCCAGCAGGGACAGGGGTACTGGGCCCAACGTCCTGACTTTC. It codes for CASRDRGTGPNVLTF.

The CDR3 loop reads CASREQSYEQYF. CDR3 sequence (DNA): TGTGCCAGCAGGGAACAATCCTACGAGCAGTACTTC. The chain has TRBV6-1 and TRBJ2-7, with no clear D. V lost 6 bases to trimming and J lost 1 base, with 7 bases between them. Germline V gene data show CDR1 as MNHNS and CDR2 as SASEGT. This CDR3 spans 12 amino acids.

In this sample, this clonotype turned up many times. Relative to the germline gene, one junction end is altered; a read error may explain this. The chain links TRBV2 to TRBJ1-2; TRBD1 aligns across 7 bases. Germline V CDR1 and CDR2: SNHLY, FYNNEI. The CDR3 covers 16 residues. CDR3 nucleotides: TGTGCCAGCACTGAACGTCAGGGGGAGATCTCCTATGGCTACACCTTC. Amino acids: CASTERQGEISYGYTF.

J is TRBJ1-1 and V is TRBV15; maybe TRBD1 (6 bases). This CDR3 is 14 amino acids long. V was clipped by 3 bases and J by 4 bases, with 12 bases between them. CDR1 is LNHNV and CDR2 is YYDKDF in the germline V gene (reference sequence). The CDR3, as DNA: TGTGCCACCAGCAGGGAACAGGGTTTCACTGAAGCTTTCTTT. Encoded protein: CATSREQGFTEAFF.

As regards this clonotype: A much larger clone lies one base from this, so it may be a read error. The chain combines TRBV28 with TRBJ1-1, with D uncertain. Deletions cut 2 bases from V and 6 bases from J, with 10 bases between. The length of the CDR3 is 13 residues. The germline V gene has CDR1 MDHEN and CDR2 SYDVKM. CDR3 DNA sequence: TGTGCCAGCAGTTTAGACGCTTGGTCTGAAGCTTTCTTT. Protein sequence: CASSLDAWSEAFF.

V usage is TRBV5-1 and J usage is TRBJ1-2, with 9 bases fitting TRBD1. CDR1 and CDR2 from the germline V gene are SGHRS and YFSETQ. This CDR3 spans 16 amino acids. V was pared by 0 bases and J by 3 bases, with 6 bases of the junction left unmatched. This chain's CDR3 is CASSLEAWTGDYGYTF. The CDR3 coding sequence is TGCGCCAGCAGCTTGGAGGCTTGGACAGGGGACTATGGCTACACCTTC.

Only a few counts were recorded for this clonotype. The chain joins TRBV6-1 to TRBJ2-7; D gene unclear. The CDR3 is made up of 12 amino acids. Germline V gene sequence: CDR1 MNHNS, CDR2 SASEGT. V lost 3 bases and J lost 11, with 14 bases in between. The CDR3 nucleotides read TGTGCCAGCAGTGACGGGTTCATCTTGGAGTACTTC. Translation gives CASSDGFILEYF.

This clonotype showed up just a few times. The chain couples TRBV19 to TRBJ1-2, with D possibly matching TRBD1 (6 bases). Per the germline V gene, CDR1 is LNHDA and CDR2 is SQIVND (reference sequence). V lost 5 bases and J 5 bases, leaving 15 bases between the germline ends. The CDR3 runs to 14 residues. CDR3 in DNA: TGTGCCAGTAGTGTCCCAGGGGCCCCATATGGCTACACCTTC. Its protein is CASSVPGAPYGYTF.

This clonotype was found many times. V and J are TRBV6-1 and TRBJ2-4; TRBD1 agrees at 9 bases. Germline V gives CDR1 MNHNS, CDR2 SASEGT. V lost 7 bases to trimming and J lost 4 bases; unmatched junction nucleotides: 5. CDR3 size: 14 residues. The CDR3 spells CASNPGQGKNIQYF. CDR3 DNA: TGTGCCAGCAATCCAGGACAGGGGAAAAACATTCAGTACTTC.

This clonotype was recorded at least ten times. The J gene is TRBJ2-7, the V gene TRBV12-3 or TRBV12-4; possible D gene TRBD1, 7 bases. This CDR3 is 15 amino acids long. V was pared by 3 bases and J by 1 base, with 13 bases between. The CDR3, as DNA: TGTGCCAGCAGTTTTAGCCCAGGGGGGTCCTACGAGCAGTACTTC. Encoded protein: CASSFSPGGSYEQYF.

The chain's CDR3 is CAWGQGLNTEAFF. Here the CDR3 DNA reads TGTGCCTGGGGACAGGGGTTGAACACTGAAGCTTTCTTT. V and J are TRBV30 and TRBJ1-1, with 9 nucleotides matching TRBD1. V lost 5 bases to trimming and J lost 0 bases; unmatched junction nucleotides: 1. The CDR3 has 13 amino acids. Germline-derived CDR1 and CDR2 are GTSNPN and SVGIG (reference sequence).